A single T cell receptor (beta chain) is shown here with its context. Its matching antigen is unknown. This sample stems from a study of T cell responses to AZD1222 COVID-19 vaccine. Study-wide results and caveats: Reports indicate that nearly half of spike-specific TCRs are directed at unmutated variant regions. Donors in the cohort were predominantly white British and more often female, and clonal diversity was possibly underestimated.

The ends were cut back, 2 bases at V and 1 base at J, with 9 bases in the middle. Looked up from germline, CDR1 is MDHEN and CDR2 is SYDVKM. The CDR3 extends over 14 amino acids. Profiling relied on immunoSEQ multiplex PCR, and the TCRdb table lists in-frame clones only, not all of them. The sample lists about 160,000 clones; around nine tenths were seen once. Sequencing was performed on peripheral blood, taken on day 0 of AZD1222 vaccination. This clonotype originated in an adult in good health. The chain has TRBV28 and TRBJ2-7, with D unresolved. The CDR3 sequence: CASSLPSGSYEQYF. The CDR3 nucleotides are TGTGCCAGCAGTTTACCGTCCGGGTCCTACGAGCAGTACTTC.